This T cell receptor (beta chain) emerged from a study of CD8 T cells in Susac syndrome. The CDR3 length is 16 residues. V lost 3 bases, J lost 3 bases, and 8 bases stayed unmatched. Germline values: CDR1 SGDLS, CDR2 YYNGEE. RNA totalling roughly 0.5 to 1 ug underwent reverse transcription with random hexamers. TCRdb processed the immunoSEQ multiplex PCR reads anew with MiXCR; each CDR3 protein has one entry. The profile shows approximately 190,000 distinct CDR3 sequences, approximately 95% of them singletons. Sequenced input: CD8+ T cells from PBMCs. The origin of this receptor is a human donor with Susac syndrome. This chain links TRBV9 with TRBJ2-3; 9 bases align to TRBD2. This CDR3 reads CASSALSGGRTDTQYF. CDR3 in DNA: TGTGCCAGCAGCGCCCTTAGCGGGGGAAGGACAGATACGCAGTATTTT.